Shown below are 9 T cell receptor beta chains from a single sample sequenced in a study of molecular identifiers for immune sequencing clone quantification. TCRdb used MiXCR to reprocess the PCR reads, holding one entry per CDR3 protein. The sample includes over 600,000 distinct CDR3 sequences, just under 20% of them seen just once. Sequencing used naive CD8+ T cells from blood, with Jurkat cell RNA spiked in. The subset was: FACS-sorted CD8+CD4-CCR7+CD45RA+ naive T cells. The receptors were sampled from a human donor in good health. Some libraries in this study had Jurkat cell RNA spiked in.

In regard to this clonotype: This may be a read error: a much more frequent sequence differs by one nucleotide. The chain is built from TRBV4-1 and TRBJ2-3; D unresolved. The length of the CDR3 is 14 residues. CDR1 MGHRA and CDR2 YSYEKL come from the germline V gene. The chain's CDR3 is CASNQVDGSDTQYF. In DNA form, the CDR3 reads TGCGCCAGCAACCAAGTCGACGGTTCAGATACGCAGTATTTT.

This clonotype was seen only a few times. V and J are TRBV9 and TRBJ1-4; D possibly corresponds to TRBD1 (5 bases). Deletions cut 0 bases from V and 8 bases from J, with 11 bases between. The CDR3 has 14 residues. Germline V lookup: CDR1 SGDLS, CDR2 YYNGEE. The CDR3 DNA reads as TGTGCCAGCAGCGTAGCGGGGGTACAGGAAAAACTGTTTTTT. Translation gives CASSVAGVQEKLFF. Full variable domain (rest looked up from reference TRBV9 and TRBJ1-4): DSGVTQTPKHLITATGQRVTLRCSPRSGDLSVYWYQQSLDQGLQFLIQYYNGEERAKGNILERFSAQQFPDLHSELNLSSLELGDSALYFCASSVAGVQEKLFFGSGTQLSVL.

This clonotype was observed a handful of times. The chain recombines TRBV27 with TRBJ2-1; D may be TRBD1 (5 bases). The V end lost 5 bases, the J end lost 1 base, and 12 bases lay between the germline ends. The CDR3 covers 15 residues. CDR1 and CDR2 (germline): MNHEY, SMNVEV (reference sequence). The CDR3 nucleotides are TGTGCCAGCAGTCAACAGGATTCTTCCTACAATGAGCAGTTCTTC. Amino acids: CASSQQDSSYNEQFF.

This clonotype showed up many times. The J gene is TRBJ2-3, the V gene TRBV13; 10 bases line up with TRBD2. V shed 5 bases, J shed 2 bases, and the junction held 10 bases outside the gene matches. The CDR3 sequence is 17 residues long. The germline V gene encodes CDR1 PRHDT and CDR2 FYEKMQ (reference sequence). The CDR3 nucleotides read TGTGCCAGCAGCAACCTCCTAGCGGGAGCATCCACAGATACGCAGTATTTT. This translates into CASSNLLAGASTDTQYF.

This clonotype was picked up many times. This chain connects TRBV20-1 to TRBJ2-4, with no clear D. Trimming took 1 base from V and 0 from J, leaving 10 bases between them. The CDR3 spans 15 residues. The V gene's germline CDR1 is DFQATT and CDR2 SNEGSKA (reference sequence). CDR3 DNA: TGCAGTGCTAGAGGTCATAACATAGCCAAAAACATTCAGTACTTC. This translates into CSARGHNIAKNIQYF.

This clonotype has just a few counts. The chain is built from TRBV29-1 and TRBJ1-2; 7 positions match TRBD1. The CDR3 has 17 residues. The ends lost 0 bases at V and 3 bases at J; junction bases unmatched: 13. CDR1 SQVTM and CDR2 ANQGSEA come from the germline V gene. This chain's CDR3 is CSVEDLSIGRGDYGYTF. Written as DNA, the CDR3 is TGCAGCGTTGAAGATCTCAGTATCGGCAGGGGGGACTATGGCTACACCTTC.

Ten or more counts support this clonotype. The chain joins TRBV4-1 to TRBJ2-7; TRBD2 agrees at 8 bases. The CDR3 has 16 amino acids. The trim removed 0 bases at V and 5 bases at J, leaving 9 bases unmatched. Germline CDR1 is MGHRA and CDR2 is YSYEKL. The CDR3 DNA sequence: TGCGCCAGCAGCCAAGATCCCGGGACTAGTAGCCACGAGCAGTACTTC. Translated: CASSQDPGTSSHEQYF.

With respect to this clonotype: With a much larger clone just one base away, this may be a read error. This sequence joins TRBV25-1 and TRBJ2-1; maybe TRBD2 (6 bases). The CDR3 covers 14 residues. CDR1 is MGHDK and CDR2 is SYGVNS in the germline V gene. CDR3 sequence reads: CASTDYGSYNKQFF. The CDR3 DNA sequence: TGTGCCAGCACGGACTATGGCTCCTACAATAAGCAGTTCTTC.

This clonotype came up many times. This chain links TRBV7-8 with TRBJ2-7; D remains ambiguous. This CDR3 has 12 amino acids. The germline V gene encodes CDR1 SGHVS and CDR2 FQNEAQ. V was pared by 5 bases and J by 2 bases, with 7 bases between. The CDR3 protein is CASSPPTYEQYF. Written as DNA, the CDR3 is TGTGCCAGCAGCCCGCCGACCTACGAGCAGTACTTC.